This T cell receptor (beta chain) was observed in a study of neurological immune-mediated disorders. Unsorted libraries were derived from 2 million PBMCs stored at -80 C. V trimming: 4 bases; J trimming: 0 bases; junction bases outside the gene matches: 4. CDR3 length: 14 residues. CDR1 SGHRS and CDR2 YFSETQ come from the germline V gene. The table lists this clonotype with many counts. Template-switch 5'RACE cDNA synthesis added a 10-nucleotide unique molecular identifier. TCRdb fed the 5' RACE reads into MiXCR, producing one record per CDR3 protein. The data hold about 59,000 distinct CDR3 sequences, with roughly 3.5% observed a single time.

J is TRBJ2-7 and V is TRBV5-1, with TRBD2 identical over 7 bases. The sample consisted of PBMCs. The TCR originated in a woman in her thirties with multiple sclerosis. As DNA, the CDR3 is TGCGCCAGCAGCCTGGGCGGGGGCTCCTACGAGCAGTACTTC. This sequence encodes CASSLGGGSYEQYF.